Following are 6 T cell receptor beta chains from one sample sequenced in a study of blood T cell repertoires in COVID-19. Here immunoSEQ multiplex PCR was the method, and the copy in TCRdb shows in-frame clones only, minus some. Of about 300,000 clones in the sample, roughly 83% were seen once. The sequencing input was peripheral blood. These receptors came from a human donor with COVID-19, enrolled during active disease. The donor label of this sample is uncertain.

This clone appeared a single time. CDR3 residues: CASSLQRLNNEQFF. The CDR3 bases are TGTGCCAGCAGCTTACAGCGGTTAAACAATGAGCAGTTCTTC. This chain joins TRBV5-4 and TRBJ2-1, with TRBD2 as a possible D gene (5 bases). Trimming took 2 bases from V and 5 from J, leaving 11 bases between them. The CDR3 runs to 14 residues. The germline CDR1 and CDR2 sequences are SGHNT and YYREEE (reference sequence).

This chain connects TRBV5-8 to TRBJ2-5, with 8 bases identical to TRBD2. Germline CDR1 SGHTS, CDR2 YDEGEE. This CDR3 contains 14 residues. V dropped 6 bases and J dropped 2; count of bases not matched to a gene: 6. The chain's CDR3 is CASTILAVQETQYF. For the CDR3, the DNA is TGTGCCAGCACCATACTAGCGGTTCAAGAGACCCAGTACTTC. The full variable domain, completed using reference TRBV5-8 and TRBJ2-5, is EAGVTQSPTHLIKTRGQQATLRCSPISGHTSVYWYQQALGLGLQFLLWYDEGEERNRGNFPPRFSGRQFPNYSSELNVNALELEDSALYLCASTILAVQETQYFGPGTRLLVL.

This CDR3 reads CASSQGGANVLTF. The CDR3 DNA reads as TGTGCCAGTAGTCAGGGAGGGGCCAACGTCCTGACTTTC. This sequence joins TRBV19 and TRBJ2-6; D perhaps matches TRBD1 (5 bases). The CDR3 runs to 13 residues. CDR1 is LNHDA and CDR2 is SQIVND in the germline V gene (reference sequence). V lost 5 bases, J lost 4 bases, and 6 bases lay in between.

CDR3 amino acids: CASSSGANVLTF. The CDR3 region has the DNA TGTGCCAGCTCGTCCGGGGCCAACGTCCTGACTTTC. The V and J genes are TRBV12-3 or TRBV12-4 and TRBJ2-6, with unresolved D. The CDR3 covers 12 residues. With 8 bases removed from V and 4 bases from J, the gap between germline ends came to 6 bases.

The genes are TRBV18 and TRBJ1-1; 8 nucleotides align to TRBD1. The CDR3 covers 14 residues. V lost 9 bases to trimming and J lost 1 base; unmatched junction nucleotides: 7. Germline CDR1 is KGHSH and CDR2 is LQKENI. In DNA form, the CDR3 reads TGTGCCAGTCGACGACAGGGGAAGAACACTGAAGCTTTCTTT. Translating it yields CASRRQGKNTEAFF.

The chain recombines TRBV4-2 with TRBJ1-4, with TRBD1 identical over 7 bases. The CDR3 consists of 15 residues. From germline, CDR1 is LGHNA and CDR2 YNFKEQ. V trimming: 4 bases; J trimming: 8 bases; junction bases outside the gene matches: 10. The CDR3: CASSLSTGAGEKLFF. CDR3 in DNA: TGTGCCAGCAGCCTGAGTACAGGGGCTGGAGAAAAACTGTTTTTT.